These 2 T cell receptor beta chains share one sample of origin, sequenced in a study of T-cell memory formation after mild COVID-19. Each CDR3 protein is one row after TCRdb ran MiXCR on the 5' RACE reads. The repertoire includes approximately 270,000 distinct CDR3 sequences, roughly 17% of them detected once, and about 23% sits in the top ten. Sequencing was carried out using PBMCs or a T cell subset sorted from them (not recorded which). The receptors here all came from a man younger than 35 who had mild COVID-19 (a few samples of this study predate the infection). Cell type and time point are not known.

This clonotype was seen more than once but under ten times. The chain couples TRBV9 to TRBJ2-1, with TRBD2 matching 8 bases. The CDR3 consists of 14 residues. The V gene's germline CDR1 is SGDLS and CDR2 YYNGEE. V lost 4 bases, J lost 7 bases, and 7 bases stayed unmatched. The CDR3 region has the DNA TGTGCCAGCAGCTTGCGGGGGGCCAGTAATGAGCAGTTCTTC. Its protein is CASSLRGASNEQFF.

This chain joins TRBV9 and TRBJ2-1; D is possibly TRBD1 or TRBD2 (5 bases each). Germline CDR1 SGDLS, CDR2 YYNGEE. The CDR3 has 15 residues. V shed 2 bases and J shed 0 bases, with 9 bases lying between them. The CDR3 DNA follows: TGTGCCAGCAGCGTGAGGGGAAGCTCCTACAATGAGCAGTTCTTC. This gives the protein CASSVRGSSYNEQFF.